This is a list of T cell receptor beta chains from one sample in a study of blood T cell repertoires in COVID-19. Assay used: immunoSEQ multiplex PCR; TCRdb lists only in-frame clones, some missing. The sample yields 130,000 or so clones, roughly nine tenths seen once. The sequencing sample was made of peripheral blood. The receptors come from a man aged 70 or older with active or convalescent COVID-19. Both conserved end residues are part of each CDR3. Each record gives: D gene, J gene, V gene, clone size, CDR3 DNA, CDR3 protein. A D gene is named only where the DNA matches it firmly. Clone size is stated in some rows and not others, as once, few, many or a class when expanded.

TRBD2 TRBJ2-3 TRBV29-1 NA TGCAGCTCCGGGGCTAGCGGGAGTGCAGATACGCAGTATTTT CSSGASGSADTQYF
NA TRBJ2-7 TRBV5-4 NA TGTGCCAGCAGTTATGGACAGTTTTCCTACGAGCAGTACTTC CASSYGQFSYEQYF
TRBD2 TRBJ2-5 TRBV2 NA TGTGCCAGCAGTGGACTAGCCGAAGAGACCCAGTACTTC CASSGLAEETQYF
NA TRBJ2-3 TRBV29-1 NA TGCAGCGTCGTCCTCAGGGATCGGTCAGATACGCAGTATTTT CSVVLRDRSDTQYF
NA TRBJ1-6 TRBV2 NA TGTGCCAGCAGTGAACGGTCGGAGAAGGATAATTCACCCCTCCACTTT CASSERSEKDNSPLHF
NA TRBJ2-1 TRBV7-9 NA TGTGCCAGCAGCGGGGGAACAGGGCCCTACAATGAGCAGTTCTTC CASSGGTGPYNEQFF
TRBD1 TRBJ2-7 TRBV5-4 once TGTGCCAGCAGCGGCCAGACAGGGGCCGAGCAGTACTTC CASSGQTGAEQYF
NA TRBJ2-1 TRBV29-1 NA TGCAGCGTTGAAACTTTAGCGTCCTACAATGAGCAGTTCTTC CSVETLASYNEQFF
NA TRBJ2-7 TRBV5-5 once TGTGCCAGCAGCTTCCGCCTAGTGGGGGGCTACGAGCAGTACTTC CASSFRLVGGYEQYF
TRBD1 TRBJ1-1 TRBV6-5 once TGTGCCAGCAGTCCCGGGACAGGGGGGGACACTGAAGCTTTCTTT CASSPGTGGDTEAFF
NA TRBJ1-1 TRBV20-1 few TGCAGTGCAGGGGGCACTGAAGCTTTCTTT CSAGGTEAFF
NA TRBJ2-7 TRBV27 NA TGTGCCAGCAGTTTCACAGGACCCTACGAGCAGTACTTC CASSFTGPYEQYF
TRBD1 TRBJ2-7 TRBV28 NA TGTGCCAGCAAACCGACAGGGGGTACCTACGAGCAGTACTTC CASKPTGGTYEQYF
NA TRBJ2-7 TRBV27 NA TGTGCCAGCAGTTTCGGGGGACGGGCAACCTACGAGCAGTACTTC CASSFGGRATYEQYF
TRBD2 TRBJ2-1 TRBV28 NA TGTGCCAGCAGTCGAGCGGGAGGGCCGCACAATGAGCAGTTCTTC CASSRAGGPHNEQFF
NA TRBJ1-5 TRBV9 NA TGTGCCAGCAGCGCGACGGGGGGGCAACAGCCCCAGCATTTT CASSATGGQQPQHF
NA TRBJ1-2 TRBV6-5 NA TGTGCCAGCAGCTTGTCGAACTATGGCTACACCTTC CASSLSNYGYTF
NA TRBJ1-6 TRBV6-1 NA TGTGCCAGCAGTGAAGTACAAGGGGATAATTCACCCCTCCACTTT CASSEVQGDNSPLHF
NA TRBJ2-5 TRBV9 NA TGTGCCAGCAGCACCCAGGGTGGCTGGCAAGAGACCCAGTACTTC CASSTQGGWQETQYF
NA TRBJ2-7 TRBV27 NA TGTGCCAGCAGTTTATACGAGACCTACGAGCAGTACTTC CASSLYETYEQYF
NA TRBJ1-2 TRBV19 NA TGTGCCAGTAATCGGGGGGCGCATGGCTACACCTTC CASNRGAHGYTF
TRBD1 TRBJ1-5 TRBV2 NA TGTGCCAGCAGTGGAACGCGGACAGGGATGGATCAGCCCCAGCATTTT CASSGTRTGMDQPQHF
TRBD1 TRBJ1-1 TRBV14 NA TGTGCCAGCAGTCTACAGGGGGCGCGGACTGAAGCTTTCTTT CASSLQGARTEAFF
NA TRBJ2-1 TRBV9 NA TGTGCCAGCAGCGCCCAGTTCCTCGTCTCCTACAATGAGCAGTTCTTC CASSAQFLVSYNEQFF
NA TRBJ2-3 TRBV14 NA TGTGCCAGCAGCCAAAGTACGGGTACGCAGTATTTT CASSQSTGTQYF
TRBD1 TRBJ1-1 TRBV28 NA TGTGCCAGCAGTGACATCAGGGGGCGGGCCACTGAAGCTTTCTTT CASSDIRGRATEAFF
TRBD1 TRBJ1-6 TRBV10-3 NA TGTGCCACGGTAGGGGACAGTGAGAATTCACCCCTCCACTTT CATVGDSENSPLHF
TRBD1 TRBJ1-2 TRBV7-9 many TGTGCCAGCAGCTTAACAGGGGTTGGCTACACCTTC CASSLTGVGYTF
TRBD1 TRBJ1-1 TRBV19 few TGTGCCAGTAGTAGGGACAGGGAGGAGCGTGAGGCTTTCTTT CASSRDREEREAFF
TRBD1 TRBJ2-7 TRBV5-1 NA TGCGCCAGCCACCCAGGGGGAAGCTCCTACGAGCAGTACTTC CASHPGGSSYEQYF
NA TRBJ1-1 TRBV6-5 NA TGTGCCAGCAAGATCCAGGGAGGGAACACTGAAGCTTTCTTT CASKIQGGNTEAFF
NA TRBJ2-4 TRBV19 NA TGTGCCAGTAGTAAGGAGGGGGCTGTCAAAAACATTCAGTACTTC CASSKEGAVKNIQYF
NA TRBJ2-7 TRBV3-1/TRBV3-2 NA TGTGCCAGCAGCCAAGACAGGCACTCCTACGAGCAGTACTTC CASSQDRHSYEQYF
TRBD2 TRBJ2-1 TRBV14 NA TGTGCCAGCAGCCAGGGACTAGCGGGATCCCGTGAGCAGTTCTTC CASSQGLAGSREQFF
TRBD1 TRBJ2-7 TRBV7-9 NA TGTGCCAGCAGCTTAGCACCTATGGACAGGGTTCAGTACTTC CASSLAPMDRVQYF
NA TRBJ1-2 TRBV19 NA TGTGCCAGTAGTATCCTACCACAGGGTTTTGGCTACACCTTC CASSILPQGFGYTF
TRBD2 TRBJ2-1 TRBV4-2 NA TGTGCCAGCAGCCAACCTGGAAGGCCGGGACTAGCGGCTTACAATGAGCAGTTCTTC CASSQPGRPGLAAYNEQFF
TRBD2 TRBJ2-5 TRBV9 NA TGTGCCAGCAGCGCCCTTAGCGGGCCGGAGACCCAGTACTTC CASSALSGPETQYF
NA TRBJ1-2 TRBV2 NA TGTGCCAGCACCCCAGTTGTCTATGGCTACACCTTC CASTPVVYGYTF
NA TRBJ1-6 TRBV5-1 once TGCGCCAGCAGCTACGACACAGGGCTTCACTCCTATAATTCACCCCTCCACTTT CASSYDTGLHSYNSPLHF
NA TRBJ1-2 TRBV10-3 NA TGTGCCATCAGTGCCGGACAGTCAACTAACTATGGCTACACCTTC CAISAGQSTNYGYTF
TRBD1 TRBJ2-7 TRBV28 NA TGTGCCAGCAGTTCCCCGGGACAGGGGTCCTACGAGCAGTACTTC CASSSPGQGSYEQYF
NA TRBJ1-3 TRBV13 NA TGTGCCAGCAGCTTAGGCCCCAGGGATTCTGGAAACACCATATATTTT CASSLGPRDSGNTIYF
NA TRBJ2-1 TRBV3-1/TRBV3-2 NA TGTGCCAGCAGCCAAGCGGACGGGAGCTCCTACAATGAGCAGTTCTTC CASSQADGSSYNEQFF
NA TRBJ1-4 TRBV5-5 NA TGTGCCAGCAGCCCCCGGGGGGACTCTGAAAAACTGTTTTTT CASSPRGDSEKLFF
NA TRBJ1-2 TRBV19 NA TGTGCCAGTAGTAGAGATAGGGGGAACCCCTATGGCTACACCTTC CASSRDRGNPYGYTF
TRBD2 TRBJ2-1 TRBV3-1/TRBV3-2 NA TGTGCCAGCAGCCAAGACGTCAGCGGGAGCTCCTACAATGAGCAGTTCTTC CASSQDVSGSSYNEQFF
TRBD1 TRBJ1-5 TRBV5-1 NA TGCGCCAGCAGCCCGACAGGGGCGAGCAATCAGCCCCAGCATTTT CASSPTGASNQPQHF
TRBD1 TRBJ1-1 TRBV30 once TGTGCCTGGGCGGGACAGATGAACACTGAAGCTTTCTTT CAWAGQMNTEAFF
NA TRBJ2-2 TRBV2 NA TGTGCCAGCAGTAACGACTTCGGGGGGACAGGCACCGGGGAGCTGTTTTTT CASSNDFGGTGTGELFF
TRBD1 TRBJ1-4 TRBV29-1 NA TGCAGCGTAAAAAAAGGGGGCGCAACTAATGAAAAACTGTTTTTT CSVKKGGATNEKLFF